This T cell receptor (beta chain) was recorded in a study of response to subunit inactivated influenza vaccine. General observations from the study: The authors offered the suggestion that each seasonal influenza vaccination recruits few new T cells.

MiXCR, applied by TCRdb to the RT-PCR reads, yields one record per CDR3 protein. This table has more than 550,000 distinct CDR3 sequences, about 10% appearing once. This clonotype has more than one count but fewer than ten. The target antigen is unknown. The sample here was PBMCs from blood, taken on the day of vaccination. The source of this sequence is a man aged 50-59 years who received an inactivated influenza vaccine.

This CDR3 reads CASSERDTNQPQHF. The DNA for the CDR3 is TGTGCCAGCAGTGAACGAGATACCAATCAGCCCCAGCATTTT. The J gene is TRBJ1-5, the V gene TRBV6-1, with D uncertain. V was trimmed by 2 bases and J by 3 bases, leaving 8 bases between them. CDR1 and CDR2 (germline): MNHNS, SASEGT. This CDR3 region has 14 residues.